This T cell receptor (beta chain) was sequenced during a study of shared T cell receptors in the human thymus. Germline V gene lookup returns CDR1 MGHDK and CDR2 SYGVNS. V lost 2 bases and J lost 4, with 9 bases in between. The CDR3 spans 13 residues. TCRdb keeps only in-frame clones here, not all; method: immunoSEQ multiplex PCR. This table has 700,000 to 750,000 clones, roughly 88% appearing once. These data were likewise used in another study, on human thymus T cells.

This rearrangement joins TRBV25-1 to TRBJ2-7, with D tentatively TRBD2 (6 bases). The TCR sequence derives from a girl under three years old with a congenital heart defect. Sequenced: thymocytes. CDR3 loop: CASSEVEGYEQYF. The CDR3, as DNA: TGTGCCAGCAGTGAAGTGGAGGGGTACGAGCAGTACTTC.